The present T cell receptor beta chain was sequenced within a study of shared clonotypes between healthy human individuals. Study-level information: Those who served as donors were a couple of women and a few men between the ages of 18 and 49. Study-level points and caveats: The study found about 5% of naive CD4 clonotypes shared across four donors.

CD8 memory pooled CD45RO+ cells and CCR7-negative CD45RA+ TemRA cells. Replicate PCRs from sorted subsets contained about 0.2 ug DNA, which is around 30,000 T cell genomes. The assay was immunoSEQ multiplex PCR, and TCRdb's table has in-frame clones only and misses some. Here the sample spans about 320,000 clones, around 87% being singletons. Worth noting for this clone: Its antigen remains unknown.

CDR3 length: 13 residues. V was trimmed by 1 base and J by 4 bases, leaving 8 bases between them. CDR1 and CDR2 from the germline V gene are PRHDT and FYEKMQ (reference sequence). The sequenced sample consisted of memory CD8+ T cells sorted from blood. Documented subset: CD45RO+ cells pooled with CCR7-negative TemRA cells. The sequence was obtained from a young man in good health. The rearrangement links TRBV13 to TRBJ2-7, with D possibly matching TRBD1 (5 bases). The CDR3 bases are TGTGCCAGCAGCTTAGAGGGGTCTTACGAGCAGTACTTC. It codes for CASSLEGSYEQYF.